A single sample gave rise to the 5 T cell receptor beta chains below, sequenced in a study of neurological immune-mediated disorders. TCRdb fed the 5' RACE reads into MiXCR, producing one record per CDR3 protein. The sample includes roughly 31,000 distinct CDR3 sequences, under 6% of them seen just once. The sample consisted of PBMCs. The receptors here all came from a young man in good health.

This clonotype was counted ten times or more. This chain joins TRBV20-1 and TRBJ1-4; TRBD1 might be the D (5 bases). The V gene's germline CDR1 is DFQATT and CDR2 SNEGSKA (reference sequence). The CDR3 sequence is 16 residues long. The V gene lost 0 bases and the J gene lost 7 bases, with 18 bases spanning the gap. The CDR3 nucleotides are TGCAGTGCTAGAGAGGCCGCAGGGCGTGGGAGTGAAAAACTGTTTTTT. Translation gives CSAREAAGRGSEKLFF.

This clonotype was found many times. The chain couples TRBV14 to TRBJ1-1, with TRBD1 as a possible D gene (5 bases). CDR1 and CDR2 (germline): SGHDN, FVKESK. This CDR3 region has 16 residues. Trimming took 0 bases from V and 1 from J, leaving 12 bases between them. CDR3 in DNA: TGTGCCAGCAGCCAAGAAGGGGAGGCAGCGAACACTGAAGCTTTCTTT. This codes for CASSQEGEAANTEAFF.

This clonotype was seen repeatedly, ten times or more. The gene calls are TRBV5-1 and TRBJ2-7; possible D gene TRBD2, 5 bases. This CDR3 is 15 amino acids long. The V end lost 0 bases, the J end lost 1 base, and 11 bases lay between the germline ends. Germline lookup yields CDR1 SGHRS and CDR2 YFSETQ. CDR3 loop: CASSLDWEFSYEQYF. CDR3 DNA sequence: TGCGCCAGCAGCTTGGACTGGGAGTTTTCCTACGAGCAGTACTTC.

This clonotype showed up many times. This CDR3 is CASSEPLSYGYTF. The CDR3 region has the DNA TGCGCCAGCAGTGAGCCACTGTCCTATGGCTACACCTTC. This sequence joins TRBV10-2 and TRBJ1-2, with D unresolved. V lost 2 bases and J lost 4, with 8 bases in between. The germline gives CDR1 WSHSY, CDR2 SAAADI. The CDR3 runs to 13 residues.

The chain recombines TRBV2 with TRBJ2-5; no firm D call. The germline CDR1 and CDR2 sequences are SNHLY and FYNNEI. The CDR3 extends over 12 amino acids. V lost 7 bases and J lost 2, with 8 bases in between. The DNA of the CDR3 is TGTGCCAGCACGGAAAATCAAGAGACCCAGTACTTC. Translated, it gives CASTENQETQYF.